Listed below are T cell receptor beta chains from one sample, sequenced in a study of blood T cell repertoires in COVID-19. Profiled with immunoSEQ multiplex PCR; TCRdb holds only in-frame clones, not every one. The sample lists some 380,000 clones; more than 75% were seen once. The specimen sequenced was peripheral blood. The receptor source for this set is a human donor with acute or convalescent COVID-19. The donor label of this sample is uncertain. The conserved cysteine and the conserved F or W are not part of the CDR3 here. Each record gives: J gene, CDR3 length, V gene, CDR3 protein.

j_call: TRBJ2-1; cdr3_length: 12; v_call: TRBV5-1; cdr3_aa: ASSSGDRGNEQF
j_call: TRBJ1-3; cdr3_length: 13; v_call: TRBV6-5; cdr3_aa: ASSYRGSSGNTIY
j_call: TRBJ2-3; cdr3_length: 13; v_call: TRBV29-1; cdr3_aa: SVVRGAGGSDTQY
j_call: TRBJ1-4; cdr3_length: 13; v_call: TRBV28; cdr3_aa: ASRREPATNEKLF
j_call: TRBJ2-5; cdr3_length: 11; v_call: TRBV7-9; cdr3_aa: ASSYGAQETQY
j_call: TRBJ2-1; cdr3_length: 15; v_call: TRBV4-1; cdr3_aa: ASSQEYRGKGYNEQF
j_call: TRBJ2-1; cdr3_length: 12; v_call: TRBV7-6; cdr3_aa: ASSRRGGPNEQF
j_call: TRBJ2-2; cdr3_length: 14; v_call: TRBV5-1; cdr3_aa: ASSQIAGLNTGELF
j_call: TRBJ2-1; cdr3_length: 14; v_call: TRBV6-5; cdr3_aa: ASSYRQGALYNEQF
j_call: TRBJ1-5; cdr3_length: 11; v_call: TRBV13; cdr3_aa: ASSPGVNQPQH
j_call: TRBJ1-5; cdr3_length: 15; v_call: TRBV7-9; cdr3_aa: ASSWGRGTGPEQPQH
j_call: TRBJ1-2; cdr3_length: 16; v_call: TRBV21-1; cdr3_aa: ASRKVGMIQGGNYGYT
j_call: TRBJ1-1; cdr3_length: 14; v_call: TRBV7-2; cdr3_aa: ASSGPGRGMNTEAF
j_call: TRBJ2-3; cdr3_length: 15; v_call: TRBV3-1/TRBV3-2; cdr3_aa: ASSHILGQSGTDTQY
j_call: TRBJ1-2; cdr3_length: 13; v_call: TRBV5-1; cdr3_aa: ASSLAGLKTRGYT
j_call: TRBJ1-5; cdr3_length: 12; v_call: TRBV19; cdr3_aa: ASRVQGLYQPQH
j_call: TRBJ1-5; cdr3_length: 14; v_call: TRBV28; cdr3_aa: ASSLWGQNSNQPQH
j_call: TRBJ2-7; cdr3_length: 13; v_call: TRBV28; cdr3_aa: ASSWLGQKTYEQY
j_call: TRBJ1-4; cdr3_length: 13; v_call: TRBV5-1; cdr3_aa: ASSLLSVTNEKLF
j_call: TRBJ2-3; cdr3_length: 15; v_call: TRBV7-9; cdr3_aa: ASSLPRLAGGLDTQY
j_call: TRBJ2-2; cdr3_length: 11; v_call: TRBV14; cdr3_aa: ASTPAMTGELF
j_call: TRBJ2-1; cdr3_length: 12; v_call: TRBV5-8; cdr3_aa: ASSLDRGIGEQF
j_call: TRBJ1-5; cdr3_length: 12; v_call: TRBV10-1; cdr3_aa: ASSSGQGNPPQH
j_call: TRBJ1-2; cdr3_length: 11; v_call: TRBV28; cdr3_aa: ASSYGRGYGYT
j_call: TRBJ1-1; cdr3_length: 18; v_call: TRBV7-8; cdr3_aa: ASSLVATGGRSQMNTEAF
j_call: TRBJ1-5; cdr3_length: 12; v_call: TRBV28; cdr3_aa: ASSQNRDNQPQH
j_call: TRBJ2-2; cdr3_length: 14; v_call: TRBV7-9; cdr3_aa: ASSSGTGFFTGELF
j_call: TRBJ2-5; cdr3_length: 11; v_call: TRBV9; cdr3_aa: ASSVTVQGTQY
j_call: TRBJ1-1; cdr3_length: 12; v_call: TRBV18; cdr3_aa: ASSPRQGSTEAF
j_call: TRBJ1-5; cdr3_length: 15; v_call: TRBV18; cdr3_aa: ASSPRPTSREIKPQH
j_call: TRBJ2-3; cdr3_length: 13; v_call: TRBV7-9; cdr3_aa: ASSSQGGEVDTQY
j_call: TRBJ1-2; cdr3_length: 13; v_call: TRBV15; cdr3_aa: ATRPGQATNYGYT
j_call: TRBJ1-1; cdr3_length: 14; v_call: TRBV11-2; cdr3_aa: ASSPPQTGKNTEAF
j_call: TRBJ1-3; cdr3_length: 12; v_call: TRBV5-6; cdr3_aa: ASSLAGGMNTIY
j_call: TRBJ2-7; cdr3_length: 12; v_call: TRBV7-2; cdr3_aa: ASSPGAGRDEQY
j_call: TRBJ2-2; cdr3_length: 11; v_call: TRBV18; cdr3_aa: ASSRPNTGELF
j_call: TRBJ1-2; cdr3_length: 12; v_call: TRBV5-1; cdr3_aa: ASSLSQGTYGYT
j_call: TRBJ1-4; cdr3_length: 12; v_call: TRBV2; cdr3_aa: ASSEDRINEKLF
j_call: TRBJ2-2; cdr3_length: 13; v_call: TRBV7-2; cdr3_aa: ASSLPLAGTGELF
j_call: TRBJ1-2; cdr3_length: 11; v_call: TRBV12-3/TRBV12-4; cdr3_aa: ASSLGALYGYT
j_call: TRBJ1-3; cdr3_length: 11; v_call: TRBV4-2; cdr3_aa: ASSQDPRNTIY
j_call: TRBJ2-7; cdr3_length: 10; v_call: TRBV3-1/TRBV3-2; cdr3_aa: ASSQGGGEQY
j_call: TRBJ1-2; cdr3_length: 13; v_call: TRBV28; cdr3_aa: ASSETGTGAYGYT
j_call: TRBJ2-1; cdr3_length: 13; v_call: TRBV7-6; cdr3_aa: ASSPLEGSDNEQF
j_call: TRBJ1-2; cdr3_length: 13; v_call: TRBV21-1; cdr3_aa: ALSKRAGIVYGYT
j_call: TRBJ2-5; cdr3_length: 14; v_call: TRBV29-1; cdr3_aa: SVVKGLAGDQETQY
j_call: TRBJ2-7; cdr3_length: 11; v_call: TRBV2; cdr3_aa: ASRPGLPTEQY
j_call: TRBJ2-5; cdr3_length: 15; v_call: TRBV3-1/TRBV3-2; cdr3_aa: ASSQDGSGGALETQY